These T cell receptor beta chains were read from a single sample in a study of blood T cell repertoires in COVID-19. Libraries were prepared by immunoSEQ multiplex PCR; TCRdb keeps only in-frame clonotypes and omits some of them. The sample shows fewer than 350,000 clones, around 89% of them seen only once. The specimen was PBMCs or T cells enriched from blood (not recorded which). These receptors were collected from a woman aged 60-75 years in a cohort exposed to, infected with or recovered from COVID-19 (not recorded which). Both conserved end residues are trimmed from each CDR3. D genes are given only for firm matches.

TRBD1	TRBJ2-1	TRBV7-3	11	ASRGTGKNEQF
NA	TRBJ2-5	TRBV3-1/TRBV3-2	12	ASSQDPDEETQY
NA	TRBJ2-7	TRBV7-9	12	ASSLTAGPYEQY
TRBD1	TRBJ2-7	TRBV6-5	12	ASRLRTGPYEQY
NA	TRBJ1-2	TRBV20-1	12	SASGTTGNYGYT
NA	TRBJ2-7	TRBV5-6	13	ASSLPGEAEYEQY
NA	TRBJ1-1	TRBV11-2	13	ASSLGIARGTEAF
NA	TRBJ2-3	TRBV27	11	ASRTYASDTQY
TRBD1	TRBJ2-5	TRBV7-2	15	ASSPRGGQGTQETQY
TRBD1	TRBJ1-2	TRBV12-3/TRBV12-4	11	ASRADRAPGYT
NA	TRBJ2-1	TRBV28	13	ASSLGGSTYNEQF
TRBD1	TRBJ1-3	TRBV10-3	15	AISEPGQASSGNTIY
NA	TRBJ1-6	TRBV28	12	ASTPGHINSPLH
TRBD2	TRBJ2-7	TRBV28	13	ASSFIAGPTYEQY
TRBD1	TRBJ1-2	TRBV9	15	ASSHRGGQGADYGYT
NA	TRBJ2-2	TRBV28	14	ASSLFPSGTGGELF
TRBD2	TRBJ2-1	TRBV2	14	ASNGLAGSSYNEQF
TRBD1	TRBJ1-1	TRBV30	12	AWSEAGGSVEAF
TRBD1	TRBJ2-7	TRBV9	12	ASSAGTGRYEQY
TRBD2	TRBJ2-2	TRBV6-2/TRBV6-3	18	ASSSIRLGMSGRSAGELF
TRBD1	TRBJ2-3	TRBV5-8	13	ASSLGDRGKDTQY
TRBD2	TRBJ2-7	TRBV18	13	ASSPAGTSGNEQY
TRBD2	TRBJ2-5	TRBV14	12	ASSQARGRETQY
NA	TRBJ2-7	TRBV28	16	ASSSPGQVGLAFYEQY
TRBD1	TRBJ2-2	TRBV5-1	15	ASRNYYRGRNGGELF
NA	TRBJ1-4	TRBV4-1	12	ASSQSTRGEKLF
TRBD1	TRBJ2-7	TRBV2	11	ASSDFLQGRQY
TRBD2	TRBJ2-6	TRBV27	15	ASSLVGGISGANVLT
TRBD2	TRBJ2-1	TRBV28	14	ASSPGGAPGGNEQF
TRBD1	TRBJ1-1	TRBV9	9	ASSGTGGAF
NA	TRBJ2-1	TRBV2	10	ASRLGVYEQF
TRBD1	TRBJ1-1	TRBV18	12	ASSRDRFNTEAF
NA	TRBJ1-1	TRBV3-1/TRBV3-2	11	ASSQGSASEAF
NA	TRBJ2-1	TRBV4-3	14	ASSQGSGGNHNEQF
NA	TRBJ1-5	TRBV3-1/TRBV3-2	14	ASSPRGGTGNQPQH
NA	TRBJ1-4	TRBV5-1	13	ASSLRGRGYEKLF
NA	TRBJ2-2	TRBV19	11	ATKHAGTGELF
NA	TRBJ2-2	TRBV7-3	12	ASSLDSITGELF
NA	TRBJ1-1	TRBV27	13	ASSATTDRNTEAF
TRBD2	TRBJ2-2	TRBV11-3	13	ASSLGGRTPGELF